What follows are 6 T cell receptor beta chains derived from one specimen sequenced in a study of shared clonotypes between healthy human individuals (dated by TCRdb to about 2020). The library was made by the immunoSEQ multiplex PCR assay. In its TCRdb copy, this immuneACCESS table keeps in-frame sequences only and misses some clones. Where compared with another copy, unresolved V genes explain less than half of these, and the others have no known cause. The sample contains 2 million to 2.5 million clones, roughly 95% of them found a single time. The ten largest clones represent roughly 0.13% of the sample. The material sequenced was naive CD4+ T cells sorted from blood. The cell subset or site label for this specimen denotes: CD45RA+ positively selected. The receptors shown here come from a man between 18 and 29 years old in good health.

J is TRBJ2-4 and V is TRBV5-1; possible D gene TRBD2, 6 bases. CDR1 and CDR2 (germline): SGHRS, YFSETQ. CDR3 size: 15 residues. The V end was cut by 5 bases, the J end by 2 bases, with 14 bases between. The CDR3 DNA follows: TGCGCCAGCAGGCCTTCGGGAGCTACCAAAAACATTCAGTACTTC. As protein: CASRPSGATKNIQYF.

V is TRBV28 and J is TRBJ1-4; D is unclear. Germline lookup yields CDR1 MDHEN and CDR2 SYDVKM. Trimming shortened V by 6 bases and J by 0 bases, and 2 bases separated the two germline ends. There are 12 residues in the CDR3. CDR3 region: CASRSTNEKLFF. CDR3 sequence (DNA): TGTGCCAGCAGATCAACTAATGAAAAACTGTTTTTT.

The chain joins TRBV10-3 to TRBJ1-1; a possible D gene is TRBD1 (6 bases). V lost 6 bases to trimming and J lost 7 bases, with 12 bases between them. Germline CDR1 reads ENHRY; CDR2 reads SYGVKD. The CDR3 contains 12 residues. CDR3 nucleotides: TGTGCCATCAGGTCACAGGGCGATGAAGCTTTCTTT. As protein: CAIRSQGDEAFF.

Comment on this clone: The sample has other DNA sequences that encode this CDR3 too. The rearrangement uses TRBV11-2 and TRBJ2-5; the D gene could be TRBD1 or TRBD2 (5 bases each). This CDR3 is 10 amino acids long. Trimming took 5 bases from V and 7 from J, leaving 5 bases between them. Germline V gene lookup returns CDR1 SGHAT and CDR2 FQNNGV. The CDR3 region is CASSGGTQYF. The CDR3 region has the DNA TGTGCCAGCAGCGGGGGGACCCAGTACTTC.

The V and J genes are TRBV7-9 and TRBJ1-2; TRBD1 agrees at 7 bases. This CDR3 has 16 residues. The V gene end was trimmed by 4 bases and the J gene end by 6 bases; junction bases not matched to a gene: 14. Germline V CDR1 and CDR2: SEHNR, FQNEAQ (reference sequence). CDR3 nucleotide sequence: TGTGCCAGCAGCTACTCACTTTTGACAGGGAAGGATGGCTACACCTTC. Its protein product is CASSYSLLTGKDGYTF.

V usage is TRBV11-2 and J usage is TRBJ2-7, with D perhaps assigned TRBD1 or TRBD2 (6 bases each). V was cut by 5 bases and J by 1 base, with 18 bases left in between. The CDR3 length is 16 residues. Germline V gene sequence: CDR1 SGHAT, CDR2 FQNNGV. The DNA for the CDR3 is TGTGCCAGCAGCCAAGGGGGGACGGTCTGGTCCTACGAGCAGTACTTC. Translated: CASSQGGTVWSYEQYF.